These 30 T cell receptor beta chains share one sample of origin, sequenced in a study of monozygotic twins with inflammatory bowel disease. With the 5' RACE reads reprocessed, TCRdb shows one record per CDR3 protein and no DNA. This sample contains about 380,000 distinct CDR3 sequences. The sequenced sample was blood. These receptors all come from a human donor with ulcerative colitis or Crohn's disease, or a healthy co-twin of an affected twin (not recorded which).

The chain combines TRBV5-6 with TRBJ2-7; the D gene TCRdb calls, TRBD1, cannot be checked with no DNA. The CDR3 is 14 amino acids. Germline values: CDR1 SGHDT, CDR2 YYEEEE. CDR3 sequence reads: CASSSPGQDYEQYF.

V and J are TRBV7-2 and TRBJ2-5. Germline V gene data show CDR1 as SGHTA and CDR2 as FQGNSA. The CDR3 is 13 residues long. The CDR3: CASSLHSQETQYF.

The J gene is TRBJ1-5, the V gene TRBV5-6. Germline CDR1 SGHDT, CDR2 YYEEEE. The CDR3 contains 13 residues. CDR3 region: CASGVGGGQPQHF.

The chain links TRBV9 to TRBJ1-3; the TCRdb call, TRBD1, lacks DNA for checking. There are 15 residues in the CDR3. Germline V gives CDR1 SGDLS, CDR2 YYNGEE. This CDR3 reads CASSVEGVPGNTIYF.

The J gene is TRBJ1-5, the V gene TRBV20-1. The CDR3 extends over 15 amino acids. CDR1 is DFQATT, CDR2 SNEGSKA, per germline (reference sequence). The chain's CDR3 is CSARDLRDSNQPQHF.

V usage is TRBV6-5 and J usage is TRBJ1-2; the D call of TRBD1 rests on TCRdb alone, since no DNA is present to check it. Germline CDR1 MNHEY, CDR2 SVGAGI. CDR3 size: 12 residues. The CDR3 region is CATGGGIYGYTF.

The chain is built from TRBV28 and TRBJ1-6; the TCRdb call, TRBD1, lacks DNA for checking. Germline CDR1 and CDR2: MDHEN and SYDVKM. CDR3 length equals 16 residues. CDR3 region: CASSSHSQGSNSPLHF.

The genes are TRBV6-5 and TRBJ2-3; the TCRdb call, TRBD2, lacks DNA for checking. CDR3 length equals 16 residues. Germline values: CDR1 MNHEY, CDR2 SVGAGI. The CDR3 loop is CASSSPLAGGTDTQYF.

This chain's CDR3 is CASSSVNSPLHF. The chain has TRBV12-3 or TRBV12-4 and TRBJ1-6. The CDR3 totals 12 residues.

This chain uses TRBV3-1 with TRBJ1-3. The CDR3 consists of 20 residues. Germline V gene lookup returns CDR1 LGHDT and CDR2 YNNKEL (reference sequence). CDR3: CASSQERAGVPINSGNTIYF.

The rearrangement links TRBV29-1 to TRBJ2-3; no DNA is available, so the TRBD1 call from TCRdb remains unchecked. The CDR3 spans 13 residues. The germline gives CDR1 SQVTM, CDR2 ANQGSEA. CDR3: CSAAAGSTDTQYF.

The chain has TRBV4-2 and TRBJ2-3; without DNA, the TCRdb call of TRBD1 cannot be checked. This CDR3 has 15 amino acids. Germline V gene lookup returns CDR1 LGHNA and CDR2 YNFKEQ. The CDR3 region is CASSQVDRLTDTQYF.

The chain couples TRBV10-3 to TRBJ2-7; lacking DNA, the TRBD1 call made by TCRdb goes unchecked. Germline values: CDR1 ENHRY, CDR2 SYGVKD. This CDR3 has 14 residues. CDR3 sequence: CAISGDRDSYEQYF.

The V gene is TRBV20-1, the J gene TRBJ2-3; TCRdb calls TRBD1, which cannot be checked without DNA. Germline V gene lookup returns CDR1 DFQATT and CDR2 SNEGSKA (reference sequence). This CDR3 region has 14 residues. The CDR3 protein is CSEGGGSLSDTQYF.

CDR3 amino acids: CATSAGEGGEYEQYF. The V and J genes are TRBV15 and TRBJ2-7; TCRdb indicates TRBD1, and absent DNA this call remains unverified. Germline lookup yields CDR1 LNHNV and CDR2 YYDKDF (reference sequence). The CDR3 loop spans 15 amino acids.

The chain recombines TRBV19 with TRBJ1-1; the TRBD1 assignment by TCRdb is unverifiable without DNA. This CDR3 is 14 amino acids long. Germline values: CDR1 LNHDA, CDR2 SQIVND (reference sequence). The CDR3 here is CASSNRQDYGGAFF.

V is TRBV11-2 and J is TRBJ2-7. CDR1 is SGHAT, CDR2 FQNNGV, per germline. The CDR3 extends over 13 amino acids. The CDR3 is CASSFLETYEQYF.

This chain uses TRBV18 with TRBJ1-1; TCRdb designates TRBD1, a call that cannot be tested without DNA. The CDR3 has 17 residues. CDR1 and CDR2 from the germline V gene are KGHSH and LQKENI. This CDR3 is CASSQGLRSYVNTEAFF.

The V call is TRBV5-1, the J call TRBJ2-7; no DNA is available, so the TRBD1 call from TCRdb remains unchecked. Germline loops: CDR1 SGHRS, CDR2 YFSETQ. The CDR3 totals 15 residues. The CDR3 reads CASSWGTDLSYEQYF. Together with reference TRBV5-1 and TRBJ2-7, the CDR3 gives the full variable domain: KAGVTQTPRYLIKTRGQQVTLSCSPISGHRSVSWYQQTPGQGLQFLFEYFSETQRNKGNFPGRFSGRQFSNSRSEMNVSTLELGDSALYLCASSWGTDLSYEQYFGPGTRLTVT.

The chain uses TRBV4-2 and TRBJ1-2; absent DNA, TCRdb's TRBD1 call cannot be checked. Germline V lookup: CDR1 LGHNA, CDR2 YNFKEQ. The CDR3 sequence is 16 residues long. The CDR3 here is CASSQGGQGASYGYTF.

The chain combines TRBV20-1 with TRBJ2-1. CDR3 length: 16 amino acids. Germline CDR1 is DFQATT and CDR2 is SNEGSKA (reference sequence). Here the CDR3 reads CSARAALAWVVNEQFF.

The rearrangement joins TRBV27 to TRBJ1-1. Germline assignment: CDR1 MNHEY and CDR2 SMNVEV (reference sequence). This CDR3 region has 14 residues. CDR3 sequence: CASSLYRGGTEAFF.

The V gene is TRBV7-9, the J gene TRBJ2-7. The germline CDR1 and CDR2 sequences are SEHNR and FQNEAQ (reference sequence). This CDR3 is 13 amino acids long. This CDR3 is CASSFSGAYEQYF.

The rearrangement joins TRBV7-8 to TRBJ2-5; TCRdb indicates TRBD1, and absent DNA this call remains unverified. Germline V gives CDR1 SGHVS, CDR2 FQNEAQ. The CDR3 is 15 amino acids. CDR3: CASSFYDRGGETQYF.

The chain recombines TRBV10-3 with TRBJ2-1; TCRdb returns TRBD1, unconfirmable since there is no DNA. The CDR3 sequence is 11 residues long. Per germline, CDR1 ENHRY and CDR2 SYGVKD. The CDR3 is CAARQGSEQFF.

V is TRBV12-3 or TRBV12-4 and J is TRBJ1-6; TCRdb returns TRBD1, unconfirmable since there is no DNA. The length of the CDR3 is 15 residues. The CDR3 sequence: CASSLGGQGTSPLHF.

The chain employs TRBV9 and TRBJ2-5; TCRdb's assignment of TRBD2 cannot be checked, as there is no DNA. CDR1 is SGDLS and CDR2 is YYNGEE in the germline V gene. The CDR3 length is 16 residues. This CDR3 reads CASSVGSTGGRETQYF.

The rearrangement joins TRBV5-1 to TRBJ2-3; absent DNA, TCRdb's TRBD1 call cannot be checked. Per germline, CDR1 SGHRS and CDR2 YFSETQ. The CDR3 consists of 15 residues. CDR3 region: CASSSVPKQGSTQYF.

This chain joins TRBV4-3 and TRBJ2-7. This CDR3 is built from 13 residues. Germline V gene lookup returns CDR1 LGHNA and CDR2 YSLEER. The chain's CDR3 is CASSQERLFEQYF.

CDR3 region: CASSLGGGQVSVYTEAFF. The chain employs TRBV5-1 and TRBJ1-1; lacking DNA, the TRBD1 call made by TCRdb goes unchecked. The V gene's germline CDR1 is SGHRS and CDR2 YFSETQ. This CDR3 is 18 amino acids long.